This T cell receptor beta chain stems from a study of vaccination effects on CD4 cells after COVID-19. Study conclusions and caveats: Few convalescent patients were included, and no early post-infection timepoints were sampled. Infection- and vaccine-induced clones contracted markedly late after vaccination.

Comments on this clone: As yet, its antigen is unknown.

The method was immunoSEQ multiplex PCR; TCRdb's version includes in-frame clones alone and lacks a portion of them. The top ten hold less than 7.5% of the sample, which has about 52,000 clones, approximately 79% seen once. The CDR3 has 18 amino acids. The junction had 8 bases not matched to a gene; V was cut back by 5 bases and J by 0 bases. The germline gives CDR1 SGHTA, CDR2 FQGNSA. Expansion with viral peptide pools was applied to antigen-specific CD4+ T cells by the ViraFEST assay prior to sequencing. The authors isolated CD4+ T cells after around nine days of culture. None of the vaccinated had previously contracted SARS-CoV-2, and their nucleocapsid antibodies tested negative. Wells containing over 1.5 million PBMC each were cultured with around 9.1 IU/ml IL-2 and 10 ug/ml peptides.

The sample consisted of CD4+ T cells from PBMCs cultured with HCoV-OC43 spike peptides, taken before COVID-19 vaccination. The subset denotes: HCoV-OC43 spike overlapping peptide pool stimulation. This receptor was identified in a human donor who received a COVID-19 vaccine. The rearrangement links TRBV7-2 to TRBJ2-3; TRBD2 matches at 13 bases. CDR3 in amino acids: CASSAGLAGATSTDTQYF. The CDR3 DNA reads TGTGCCAGCAGCGCCGGACTAGCGGGGGCAACTAGCACAGATACGCAGTATTTT.